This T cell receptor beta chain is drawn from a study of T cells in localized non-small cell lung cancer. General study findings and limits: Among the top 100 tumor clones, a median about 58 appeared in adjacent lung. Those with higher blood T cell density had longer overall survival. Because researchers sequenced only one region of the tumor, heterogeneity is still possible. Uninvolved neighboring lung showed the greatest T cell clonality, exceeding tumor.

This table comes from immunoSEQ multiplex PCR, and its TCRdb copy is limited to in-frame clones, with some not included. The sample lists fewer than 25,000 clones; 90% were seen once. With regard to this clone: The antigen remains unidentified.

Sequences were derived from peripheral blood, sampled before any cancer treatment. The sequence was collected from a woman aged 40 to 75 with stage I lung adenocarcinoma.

The CDR3 here is CAISRDPGMRGELFF. CDR3 nucleotides: TGTGCCATCAGCCGTGACCCGGGTATGAGGGGGGAGCTGTTTTTT. The J gene is TRBJ2-2, the V gene TRBV10-3; no definite D call. The CDR3 has 15 amino acids. V lost 6 bases, J lost 8 bases, and 19 bases lay in between. The germline CDR1 and CDR2 sequences are ENHRY and SYGVKD.